What follows are 25 T cell receptor beta chains derived from one specimen sequenced in a study of T-cell memory formation after mild COVID-19. In TCRdb, the 5' RACE reads were re-called with MiXCR into one record per CDR3 protein. This sample has 55,000 to 65,000 distinct CDR3 sequences, with approximately 9.5% found just once. Sequenced: PBMCs or a T cell subset sorted from them (not recorded which). The origin of the receptors is a man between 18 and 35 years old who had mild COVID-19 (a few samples of this study predate the infection). Cell type and time point are not known.

Many counts were recorded for this clonotype. This rearrangement joins TRBV5-1 to TRBJ2-2; D is uncertain. Trimming stripped 1 base from V and 5 bases from J, with 15 bases between. CDR3 length equals 16 residues. CDR1 is SGHRS, CDR2 YFSETQ, per germline. The chain's CDR3 is CASSLFREAGTGELFF. The CDR3 nucleotides are TGCGCCAGCAGCTTGTTCCGAGAAGCCGGGACCGGGGAGCTGTTTTTT.

The J gene is TRBJ1-6, the V gene TRBV12-3 or TRBV12-4; 10 nucleotides agree with TRBD1. J gave up 8 bases and V 6 bases, and 7 bases lay outside the gene matches. The CDR3 spans 15 residues. The CDR3 protein is CASRPSDRGHSPLHF. In DNA, the CDR3 is TGTGCCAGCAGACCTTCCGACAGGGGGCATTCACCCCTCCACTTT.

DNA for the CDR3: TGTGCCAGCAGTTTATGGGCGGGGGGGCCAATTTCCAATGAGCAGTTCTTC. The encoded protein is CASSLWAGGPISNEQFF. This chain links TRBV27 with TRBJ2-1; 9 nucleotides align to TRBD2. There are 17 residues in the CDR3. V was clipped by 1 base and J by 6 bases; unmatched bases: 10. CDR1 and CDR2 from the germline V gene are MNHEY and SMNVEV (reference sequence).

This clonotype was seen more than once but under ten times. The rearrangement joins TRBV5-1 to TRBJ2-3; TRBD2 aligns across 9 bases. This CDR3 comprises 16 residues. Germline loops: CDR1 SGHRS, CDR2 YFSETQ. The J segment lost 7 bases and the V segment lost 4 bases, leaving 13 bases of the junction unmatched. Here the CDR3 DNA reads TGCGCCAGCAGCACAGGGACTAGCAGTACACAATATACGCAGTATTTT. Amino acid sequence: CASSTGTSSTQYTQYF.

By proportion, this clonotype is medium-sized. The chain uses TRBV20-1 and TRBJ2-2; 9 bases agree with TRBD1. Germline V lookup: CDR1 DFQATT, CDR2 SNEGSKA (reference sequence). This CDR3 spans 15 amino acids. V gave up 6 bases and J gave up 6 bases; unmatched junction bases: 11. The CDR3 DNA sequence: TGCAGTGCACTCAGGAACAGGGGGCGACCCGGGGAGCTGTTTTTT. This codes for CSALRNRGRPGELFF.

The chain carries TRBV15 and TRBJ1-3, with 8 bases lining up with TRBD1. This CDR3 has 14 amino acids. J lost 3 bases, V lost 9 bases, and 7 bases had no gene match. CDR1 is LNHNV, CDR2 YYDKDF, per germline (reference sequence). The CDR3 region is CATKDREFGNTIYF. The CDR3 bases are TGTGCCACTAAGGACAGGGAATTTGGAAACACCATATATTTT.

The V and J genes are TRBV10-3 and TRBJ2-5; D tentatively fits TRBD1 or TRBD2 (5 bases each). The CDR3 totals 14 residues. Trimming took off 6 bases at V and 5 bases at J, with 16 bases between the two ends. Germline assignment: CDR1 ENHRY and CDR2 SYGVKD. The CDR3 DNA reads TGTGCCATCAGCAAGGTGACTAACAGGGAGACCCAGTACTTC. It codes for CAISKVTNRETQYF.

Only a few counts were recorded for this clonotype. CDR3 in amino acids: CASSLVSGEQFF. The CDR3 region has the DNA TGCGCCAGCAGCTTGGTTAGCGGGGAGCAGTTCTTC. The chain employs TRBV5-1 and TRBJ2-1, with 7 bases aligning to TRBD2. The CDR3 length is 12 residues. The germline gives CDR1 SGHRS, CDR2 YFSETQ. Losses at the gene ends were 0 bases for V and 10 bases for J; bases not matched to a gene: 1. Looking up the rest from reference TRBV5-1 and TRBJ2-1 gives the full variable domain: KAGVTQTPRYLIKTRGQQVTLSCSPISGHRSVSWYQQTPGQGLQFLFEYFSETQRNKGNFPGRFSGRQFSNSRSEMNVSTLELGDSALYLCASSLVSGEQFFGPGTRLTVL.

At least ten counts were recorded for this clonotype. The genes are TRBV12-3 or TRBV12-4 and TRBJ1-1; 9 nucleotides line up with TRBD1. With V trimmed by 4 bases and J by 4 bases, 13 bases remained unmatched. This CDR3 is built from 17 residues. This chain's CDR3 is CASSSQAGTGLSTEAFF. CDR3 DNA: TGTGCCAGCAGTTCTCAAGCCGGGACAGGGTTGAGCACTGAAGCTTTCTTT.

The chain uses TRBV3-1 and TRBJ2-2; D gene unclear. The CDR3 sequence is 14 residues long. Germline lookup yields CDR1 LGHDT and CDR2 YNNKEL (reference sequence). V gave up 4 bases and J gave up 2 bases, with 8 bases separating them. CDR3 protein: CASSPQVNTGELFF. CDR3 nucleotides: TGTGCCAGCAGCCCCCAGGTTAACACCGGGGAGCTGTTTTTT.

The chain carries TRBV7-8 and TRBJ2-5, with 7 bases identical to TRBD2. The V gene end was trimmed by 7 bases and the J gene end by 7 bases; junction bases not matched to a gene: 18. CDR1 is SGHVS and CDR2 is FQNEAQ in the germline V gene. This CDR3 has 16 residues. CDR3 in DNA: TGTGCCAGCATCTTTCGTCGGGACGGCGGGGGACGGACCCAGTACTTC. Translated: CASIFRRDGGGRTQYF. Full variable domain (missing parts from reference TRBV7-8 and TRBJ2-5): GAGVSQSPRYKVAKRGQDVALRCDPISGHVSLFWYQQALGQGPEFLTYFQNEAQLDKSGLPSDRFFAERPEGSVSTLKIQRTQQEDSAVYLCASIFRRDGGGRTQYFGPGTRLLVL.

This chain links TRBV27 with TRBJ2-5; D is unclear. This CDR3 has 16 residues. From germline, CDR1 is MNHEY and CDR2 SMNVEV (reference sequence). V shed 6 bases and J shed 2 bases, with 19 bases lying between them. Here the CDR3 reads CASSTIVASPQETQYF. The CDR3 region has the DNA TGTGCCAGCAGCACTATCGTGGCTAGTCCGCAAGAGACCCAGTACTTC.

This clonotype showed up many times. The chain couples TRBV5-1 to TRBJ2-5; the D call may be TRBD1 or TRBD2 (5 bases each). Germline V gene lookup returns CDR1 SGHRS and CDR2 YFSETQ. There are 15 residues in the CDR3. Trimming shortened V by 0 bases and J by 2 bases, and 11 bases separated the two germline ends. The CDR3 loop reads CASSLAGTPQETQYF. In DNA form, the CDR3 reads TGCGCCAGCAGCTTGGCTGGGACGCCGCAAGAGACCCAGTACTTC.

The chain has TRBV7-2 and TRBJ1-5; 7 nucleotides line up with TRBD1. Germline-derived CDR1 and CDR2 are SGHTA and FQGNSA. The CDR3 totals 18 residues. The V gene end was trimmed by 0 bases and the J gene end by 4 bases; junction bases not matched to a gene: 12. The CDR3 sequence: CASSLAGGAARGNQPQHF. The CDR3 nucleotides read TGTGCCAGCAGCTTAGCTGGGGGGGCTGCCAGGGGGAATCAGCCCCAGCATTTT.

This clonotype was counted ten times or more. V is TRBV7-2 and J is TRBJ2-2; tentative D call: TRBD2 (5 bases). The V and J ends lost 4 bases and 4 bases respectively, with 19 bases between them. Germline values: CDR1 SGHTA, CDR2 FQGNSA. The CDR3 is 17 amino acids. CDR3 sequence: CASSSLLDGLITGELFF. The DNA of the CDR3 is TGTGCCAGCAGCTCCCTACTGGACGGACTTATCACCGGGGAGCTGTTTTTT.

The V and J genes are TRBV20-1 and TRBJ1-1; TRBD1 is a possible D gene (5 bases). The CDR3 is 14 amino acids. The V gene lost 5 bases and the J gene lost 1 base, with 14 bases spanning the gap. Per the germline V gene, CDR1 is DFQATT and CDR2 is SNEGSKA (reference sequence). The CDR3 DNA reads as TGCAGTGCTGCCCGTCGGGGGAGGAACACTGAAGCTTTCTTT. Translation: CSAARRGRNTEAFF.

This clonotype was seen only a few times. The genes are TRBV3-1 and TRBJ1-1; D perhaps matches TRBD1 (5 bases). The V end was cut by 5 bases, the J end by 0 bases, with 16 bases between. Germline CDR1 is LGHDT and CDR2 is YNNKEL (reference sequence). The CDR3 has 16 residues. CDR3 DNA: TGTGCCAGCAGCTGGGGGGGATCGGGTATGAACACTGAAGCTTTCTTT. Translated: CASSWGGSGMNTEAFF.

Only a few counts were recorded for this clonotype. This rearrangement joins TRBV3-1 to TRBJ2-3, with unresolved D. Germline CDR1 is LGHDT and CDR2 is YNNKEL (reference sequence). The ends were cut back, 1 base at V and 1 base at J, with 6 bases in the middle. This CDR3 has 14 residues. The CDR3 DNA reads TGTGCCAGCAGCCAAGTATCAGGCACAGATACGCAGTATTTT. This sequence encodes CASSQVSGTDTQYF.

The chain's CDR3 is CASSRDRGGAGGKQFF. CDR3 DNA sequence: TGTGCCAGCAGTCGGGACAGGGGAGGCGCGGGAGGGAAGCAGTTCTTC. V and J are TRBV2 and TRBJ2-1; possibly TRBD1 for D (10 bases). Germline-derived CDR1 and CDR2 are SNHLY and FYNNEI. With 5 bases removed from V and 11 bases from J, the gap between germline ends came to 25 bases. This CDR3 spans 16 amino acids.

The chain links TRBV29-1 to TRBJ2-1; D could derive from TRBD1 or TRBD2 (6 bases each). The CDR3 spans 12 residues. The germline gives CDR1 SQVTM, CDR2 ANQGSEA. Deletions cut 3 bases from V and 8 bases from J, with 11 bases between. CDR3 bases: TGCAGCGTTGAGAAGGGGGGCGATGAGCAGTTCTTC. Amino acid sequence: CSVEKGGDEQFF.

This clonotype has more than one count but fewer than ten. The chain uses TRBV6-5 and TRBJ1-1; D remains unclear. V dropped 4 bases and J dropped 1 base, with 13 bases sitting between them. CDR1 is MNHEY and CDR2 is SVGAGI in the germline V gene. The CDR3 spans 15 residues. CDR3: CASSLGRAPNTEAFF. CDR3 DNA: TGTGCCAGCAGTTTGGGGAGGGCCCCGAACACTGAAGCTTTCTTT.

The sample holds a few counts of this clonotype. V usage is TRBV10-2 and J usage is TRBJ2-3; perhaps TRBD1 as D (6 bases). The CDR3 consists of 14 residues. V was trimmed by 6 bases and J by 2 bases, leaving 12 bases between them. Germline V gene sequence: CDR1 WSHSY, CDR2 SAAADI. CDR3 bases: TGCGCCAGCAGGATAGGGGGACCCACAGATACGCAGTATTTT. Amino acid sequence: CASRIGGPTDTQYF.

The rearrangement joins TRBV5-6 to TRBJ1-2; TRBD1 aligns across 9 bases. With 2 bases clipped from V and 8 bases from J, the junction kept 4 bases outside the gene matches. Germline CDR1 and CDR2: SGHDT and YYEEEE. The CDR3 runs 13 residues. The CDR3 nucleotides are TGTGCCAGCAGCTTAAACAGGGGGCTGGGCTACACCTTC. Encoded protein: CASSLNRGLGYTF.

This clonotype appeared a few times. The chain employs TRBV7-8 and TRBJ2-2; D call uncertain. The length of the CDR3 is 14 residues. The V gene's germline CDR1 is SGHVS and CDR2 FQNEAQ. Trimming left V 1 base short and J 5 bases short, with 8 bases between. This CDR3 is CASSLGQRTGELFF. Written as DNA, the CDR3 is TGTGCCAGCAGCTTAGGGCAGAGGACCGGGGAGCTGTTTTTT. The full variable domain, with the rest looked up from reference TRBV7-8 and TRBJ2-2, is GAGVSQSPRYKVAKRGQDVALRCDPISGHVSLFWYQQALGQGPEFLTYFQNEAQLDKSGLPSDRFFAERPEGSVSTLKIQRTQQEDSAVYLCASSLGQRTGELFFGEGSRLTVL.

This clonotype showed up just a few times. This chain links TRBV3-1 with TRBJ2-5, with 9 bases identical to TRBD2. CDR3 length: 16 amino acids. CDR1 LGHDT and CDR2 YNNKEL come from the germline V gene (reference sequence). V lost 2 bases and J lost 2; bases outside the gene matches: 6. The CDR3 DNA reads as TGTGCCAGCAGCCAACCAGGGACTAGCAGACAAGAGACCCAGTACTTC. This codes for CASSQPGTSRQETQYF.